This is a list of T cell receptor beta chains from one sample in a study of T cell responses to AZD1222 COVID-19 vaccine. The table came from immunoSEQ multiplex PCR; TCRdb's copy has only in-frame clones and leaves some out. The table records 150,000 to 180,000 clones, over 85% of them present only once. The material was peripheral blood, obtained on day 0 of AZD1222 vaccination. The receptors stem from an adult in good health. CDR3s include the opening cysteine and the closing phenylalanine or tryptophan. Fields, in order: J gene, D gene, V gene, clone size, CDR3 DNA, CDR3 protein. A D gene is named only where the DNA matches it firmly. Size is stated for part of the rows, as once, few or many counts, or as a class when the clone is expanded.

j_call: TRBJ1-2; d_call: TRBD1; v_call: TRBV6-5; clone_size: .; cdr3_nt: TGTGCCAGCAGTTACGCCCGACAGGGGGAAAGCTATGGCTACACCTTC; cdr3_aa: CASSYARQGESYGYTF
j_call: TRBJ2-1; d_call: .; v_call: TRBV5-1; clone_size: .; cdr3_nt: TGCGCCAGCAGCTCGGAGGGATCCTACAATGAGCAGTTCTTC; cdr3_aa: CASSSEGSYNEQFF
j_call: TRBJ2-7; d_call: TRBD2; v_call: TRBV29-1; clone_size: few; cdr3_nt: TGCAGCGTTGGTCCCCTTAGCGGGATCCCCTACGAGCAGTACTTC; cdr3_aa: CSVGPLSGIPYEQYF
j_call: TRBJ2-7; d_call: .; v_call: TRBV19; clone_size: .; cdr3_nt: TGTGCCAGTAGTATAGAAGAGGGGGAGACCTACGAGCAGTACTTC; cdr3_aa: CASSIEEGETYEQYF
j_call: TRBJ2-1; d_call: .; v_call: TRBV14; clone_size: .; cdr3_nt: TGTGCCAGCAGCCAAGATCTGGTCCCGCCGGGGGATGAGCAGTTCTTC; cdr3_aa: CASSQDLVPPGDEQFF
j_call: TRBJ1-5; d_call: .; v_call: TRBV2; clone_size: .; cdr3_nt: TGTGCCAGCAACCGACAGTATGGCCAGCCCCAGCATTTT; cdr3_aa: CASNRQYGQPQHF
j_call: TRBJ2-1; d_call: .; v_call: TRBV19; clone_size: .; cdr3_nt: TGTGCCAGTAGTATGGGGGGCAGCTCCTACAATGAGCAGTTCTTC; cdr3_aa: CASSMGGSSYNEQFF
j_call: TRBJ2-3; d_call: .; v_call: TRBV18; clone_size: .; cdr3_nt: TGTGCCAGCTCACCCCTCGCCGGAGAATGGACAGATACGCAGTATTTT; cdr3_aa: CASSPLAGEWTDTQYF
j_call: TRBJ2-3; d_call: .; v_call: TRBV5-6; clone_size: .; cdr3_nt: TGTGCCAGCAGCCACGCCAGCAGCCCGTTCTTT; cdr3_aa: CASSHASSPFF
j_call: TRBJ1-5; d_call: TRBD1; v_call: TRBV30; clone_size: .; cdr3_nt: TGTGCCTGGTCAGGGGGGGACGGTCAGCCCCAGCATTTT; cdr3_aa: CAWSGGDGQPQHF
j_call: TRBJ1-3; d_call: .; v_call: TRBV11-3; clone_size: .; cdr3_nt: TGTGCCAGCAGCACCAGTGGAAACACCATATATTTT; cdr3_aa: CASSTSGNTIYF
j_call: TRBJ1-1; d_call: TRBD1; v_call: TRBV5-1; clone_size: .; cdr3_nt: TGCGCCAGCGACCCGGGACAGATGAACACTGAAGCTTTCTTT; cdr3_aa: CASDPGQMNTEAFF
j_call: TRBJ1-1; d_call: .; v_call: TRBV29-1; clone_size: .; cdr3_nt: TGCAGCGTTGAAGGCCCGGCAATGAACACTGAAGCTTTCTTT; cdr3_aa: CSVEGPAMNTEAFF
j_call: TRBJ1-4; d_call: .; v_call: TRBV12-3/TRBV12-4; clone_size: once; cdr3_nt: TGTGCCAGCAGCCGGCCTACTGAAAAACTGTTTTTT; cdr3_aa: CASSRPTEKLFF
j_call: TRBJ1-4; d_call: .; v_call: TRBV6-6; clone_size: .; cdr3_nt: TGTGCCAGCAGTTACCCTCCAGCTACAACTAATGAAAAACTGTTTTTT; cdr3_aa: CASSYPPATTNEKLFF
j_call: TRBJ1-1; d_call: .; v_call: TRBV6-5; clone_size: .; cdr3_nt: TGTGCCAGCACCTTCGTGCAAGCGAACACTGAAGCTTTCTTT; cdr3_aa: CASTFVQANTEAFF
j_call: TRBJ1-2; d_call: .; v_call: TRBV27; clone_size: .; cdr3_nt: TGTGCCAGCAGTCCCCAGGGGACCTATGGCTACACCTTC; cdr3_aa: CASSPQGTYGYTF
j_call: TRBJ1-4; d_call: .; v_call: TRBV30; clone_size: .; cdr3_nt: TGTGCCTGGAGTGGAGCCGGGACTCTTAATGAAAAACTGTTTTTT; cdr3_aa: CAWSGAGTLNEKLFF
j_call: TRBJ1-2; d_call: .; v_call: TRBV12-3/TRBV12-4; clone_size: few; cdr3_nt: TGTGCCAGCAGTTTGGATGGCTACACCTTC; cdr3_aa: CASSLDGYTF
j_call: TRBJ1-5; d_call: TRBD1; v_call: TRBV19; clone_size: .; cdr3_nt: TGTGCCAGTAGTCAAGGGACAGGGGAGAGGCCCCAGCATTTT; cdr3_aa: CASSQGTGERPQHF
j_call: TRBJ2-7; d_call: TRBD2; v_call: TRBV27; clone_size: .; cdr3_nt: TGTGCCAGCAGTTTGTCCCGACTAGCGGGGAACTACGAGCAGTACTTC; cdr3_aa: CASSLSRLAGNYEQYF
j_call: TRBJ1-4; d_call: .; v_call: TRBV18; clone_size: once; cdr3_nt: TGTGCCAGCTCACCCGACATAGCAACTAATGAAAAACTGTTTTTT; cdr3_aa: CASSPDIATNEKLFF
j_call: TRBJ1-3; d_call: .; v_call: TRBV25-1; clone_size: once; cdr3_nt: TGTGCCAGCAGCGGGGCGGCAGAAACAAACACCATATATTTT; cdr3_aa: CASSGAAETNTIYF
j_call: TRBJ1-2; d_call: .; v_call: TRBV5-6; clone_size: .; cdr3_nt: TGTGCCAGCAGCGGGCGGGACGTCGGCTATGGCTACACCTTC; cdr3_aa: CASSGRDVGYGYTF
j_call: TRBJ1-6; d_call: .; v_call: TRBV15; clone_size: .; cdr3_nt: TGTGCCACCAGCAGAGATTTGGGGTTTGGGGCAGGGAATAATTCACCCCTCCACTTT; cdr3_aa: CATSRDLGFGAGNNSPLHF
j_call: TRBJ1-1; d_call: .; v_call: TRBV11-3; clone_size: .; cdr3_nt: TGTGCCAGCAGCTTAGGGGGGGGCTGGGACACTGAAGCTTTCTTT; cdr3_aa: CASSLGGGWDTEAFF
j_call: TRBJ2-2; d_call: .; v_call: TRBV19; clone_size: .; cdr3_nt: TGTGCCAGTAATAAGGCGGGCTTGAACACCGGGGAGCTGTTTTTT; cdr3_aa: CASNKAGLNTGELFF
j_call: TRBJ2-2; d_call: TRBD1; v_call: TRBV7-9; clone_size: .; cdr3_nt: TGTGCCAGCAGCCCCCGGACAGGACTGACCCCAAACACCGGGGAGCTGTTTTTT; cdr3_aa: CASSPRTGLTPNTGELFF
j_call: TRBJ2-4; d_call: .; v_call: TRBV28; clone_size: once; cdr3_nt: TGTGCCAGCAGTTTGGGGGAAAACATTCAGTACTTC; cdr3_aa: CASSLGENIQYF
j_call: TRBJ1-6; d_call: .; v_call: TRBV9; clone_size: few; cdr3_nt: TGTGCCAGCAGCGTAGAGCGTCAGGCTTCACCCCTCCACTTT; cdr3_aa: CASSVERQASPLHF
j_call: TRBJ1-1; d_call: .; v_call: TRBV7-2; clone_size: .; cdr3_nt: TGTGCCAGCAGCTTAGCGGGTATTGAAGCTTTCTTT; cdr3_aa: CASSLAGIEAFF
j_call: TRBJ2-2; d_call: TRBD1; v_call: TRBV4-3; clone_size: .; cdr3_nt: TGCGCCAGCAGCCAGAACAGGGGGCTATTTTGTTGCGGGGAGCTGTTTTTT; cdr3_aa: CASSQNRGLFCCGELFF
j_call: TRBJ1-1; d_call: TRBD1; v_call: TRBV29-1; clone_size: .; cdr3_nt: TGCAGCGTCGACAGGGTTACTGAAGCTTTCTTT; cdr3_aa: CSVDRVTEAFF
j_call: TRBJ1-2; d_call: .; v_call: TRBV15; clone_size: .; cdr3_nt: TGTGCCACCAGCAGGTGGGGCGGCTATGGCTACACCTTC; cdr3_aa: CATSRWGGYGYTF
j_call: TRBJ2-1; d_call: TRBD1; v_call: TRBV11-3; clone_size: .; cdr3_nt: TGTGCCAGCACGAACCCGGACAGGGGCCACTACAATGAGCAGTTCTTC; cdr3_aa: CASTNPDRGHYNEQFF
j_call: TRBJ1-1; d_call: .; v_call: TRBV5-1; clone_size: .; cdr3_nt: TGCGCCAGCAGCTCCCCAAAGAGCACTGAAGCTTTCTTT; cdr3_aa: CASSSPKSTEAFF
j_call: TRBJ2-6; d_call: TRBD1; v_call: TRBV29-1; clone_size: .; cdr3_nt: TGCAGCGTTGTAGGGGGCGCAGCTGGGGCCAACGTCCTGACTTTC; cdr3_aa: CSVVGGAAGANVLTF
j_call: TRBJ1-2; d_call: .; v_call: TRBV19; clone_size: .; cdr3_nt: TGTGCCAGTAGTATAGGTACCCTTAGGGGCTACACCTTC; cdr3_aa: CASSIGTLRGYTF
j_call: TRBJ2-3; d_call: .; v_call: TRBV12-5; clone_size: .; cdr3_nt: TGTGCTAGTGGCGCCAGCGGCACAGATACGCAGTATTTT; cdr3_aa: CASGASGTDTQYF
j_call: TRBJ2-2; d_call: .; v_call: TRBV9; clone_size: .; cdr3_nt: TGTGCCAGCAGCGTAGGGGGGCAAACCGGGGAGCTGTTTTTT; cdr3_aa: CASSVGGQTGELFF
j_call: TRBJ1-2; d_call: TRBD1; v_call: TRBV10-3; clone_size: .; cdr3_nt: TGTGCCATCAGGGGGGACAGCTCCGATCGATATGGCTACACCTTC; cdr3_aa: CAIRGDSSDRYGYTF
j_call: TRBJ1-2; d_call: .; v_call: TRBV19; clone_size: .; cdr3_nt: TGTGCCAGTATATCATCGCAGGGGCTGCCCTATGGCTACACCTTC; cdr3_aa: CASISSQGLPYGYTF
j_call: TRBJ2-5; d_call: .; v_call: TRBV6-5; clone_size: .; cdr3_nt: TGTGCCAGCAGTCTAGGTGTAACCCAGTACTTC; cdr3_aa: CASSLGVTQYF
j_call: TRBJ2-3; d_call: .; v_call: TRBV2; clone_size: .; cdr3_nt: TGTGCCAGCAGGCCGCCCACGGATACGCAGTATTTT; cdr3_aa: CASRPPTDTQYF
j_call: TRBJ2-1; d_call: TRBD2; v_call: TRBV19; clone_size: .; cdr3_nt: TGTGCCAGCCTCCGGACTAGCCGAAGCTCCTACAATGAGCAGTTCTTC; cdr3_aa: CASLRTSRSSYNEQFF
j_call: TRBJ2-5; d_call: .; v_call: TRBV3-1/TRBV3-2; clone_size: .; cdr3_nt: TGTGCCAGCAGCCAAGAGGACCGGGTGACCCAGTACTTC; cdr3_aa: CASSQEDRVTQYF
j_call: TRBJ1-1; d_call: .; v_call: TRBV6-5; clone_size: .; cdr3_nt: TGTGCCAGCATGACAGTCCTGAACACTGAAGCTTTCTTT; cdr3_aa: CASMTVLNTEAFF
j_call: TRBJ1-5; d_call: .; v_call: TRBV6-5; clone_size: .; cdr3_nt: TGTGCCAGCAGCTCCTGGCGGTCGGGCAATCAGCCCCAGCATTTT; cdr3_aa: CASSSWRSGNQPQHF
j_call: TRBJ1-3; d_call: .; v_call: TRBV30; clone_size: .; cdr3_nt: TGTGCCATAACTAGTGGAAACACCATATATTTT; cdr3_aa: CAITSGNTIYF
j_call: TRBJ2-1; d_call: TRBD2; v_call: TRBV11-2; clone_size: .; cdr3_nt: TGTGCCAGCAGCCCATCCGGGACTAGCTCGGGTGAGCAGTTCTTC; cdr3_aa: CASSPSGTSSGEQFF
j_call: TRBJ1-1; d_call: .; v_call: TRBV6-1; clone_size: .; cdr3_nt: TGTGCCAGCAGTGAAAATGGAGACAACACTGAAGCTTTCTTT; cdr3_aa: CASSENGDNTEAFF
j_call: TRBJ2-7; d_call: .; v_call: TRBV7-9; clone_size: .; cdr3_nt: TGTGCCAGCAGCTATACGGTAGGGGGTCTCTACGAGCAGTACTTC; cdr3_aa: CASSYTVGGLYEQYF
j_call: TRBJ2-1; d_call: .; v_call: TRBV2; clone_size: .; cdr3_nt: TGTGCCACCCAGGGAGGCTCCTACAATGAGCAGTTCTTC; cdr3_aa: CATQGGSYNEQFF
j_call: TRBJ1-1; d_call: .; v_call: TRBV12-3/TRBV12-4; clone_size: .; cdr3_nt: TGTGCCAGCAGCACAAATAGATTCCGGGAAGCTTTCTTT; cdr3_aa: CASSTNRFREAFF
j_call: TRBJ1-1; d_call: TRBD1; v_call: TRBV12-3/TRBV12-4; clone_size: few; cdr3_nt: TGTGCCAGCAGTTTAGGGCAGGGGGGGGGAGCTTTCTTT; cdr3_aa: CASSLGQGGGAFF
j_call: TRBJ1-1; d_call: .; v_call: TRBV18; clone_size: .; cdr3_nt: TGTGCCAGCTCAAGGTCTGGGGTTGAAGCTTTCTTT; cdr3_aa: CASSRSGVEAFF
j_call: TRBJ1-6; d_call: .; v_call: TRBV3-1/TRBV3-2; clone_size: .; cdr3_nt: TGTGCCAGCAGCCTAGACGTCCCCCGGGGTTCACCCCTCCACTTT; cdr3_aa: CASSLDVPRGSPLHF
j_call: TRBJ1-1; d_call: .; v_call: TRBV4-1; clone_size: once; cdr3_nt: TGCGCCAGCAGCCAAGATTGGGGTGTCTTGAACACTGAAGCTTTCTTT; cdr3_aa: CASSQDWGVLNTEAFF
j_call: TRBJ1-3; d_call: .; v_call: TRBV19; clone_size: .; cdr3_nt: TGTGCCAGTACCAGGGACGGAGGAAACACCATATATTTT; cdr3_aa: CASTRDGGNTIYF